These T cell receptor beta chains were read from a single sample in a study of blood T cell repertoires in COVID-19. Libraries were prepared by immunoSEQ multiplex PCR; TCRdb keeps only in-frame clonotypes and omits some of them. The profile shows around 58,000 clones, 91% of them singletons. Sequences were obtained from peripheral blood. The receptors originated from a woman in her fifties or sixties with active or convalescent COVID-19. The CDR3 runs from the conserved cysteine through the conserved F or W. D genes are given only for firm matches. Some rows have no size entry. The others give once, few or many, or a class for an expanded clone.

-	-	TRBV19	TRBJ2-2	CASRERANTGELFF	TGTGCCAGTAGGGAGCGCGCGAACACCGGGGAGCTGTTTTTT
once	-	TRBV5-4	TRBJ2-2	CASSMGLSANTGELFF	TGTGCCAGCAGTATGGGACTGAGTGCGAACACCGGGGAGCTGTTTTTT
few	-	TRBV27	TRBJ1-2	CASSPLHGYGYTF	TGTGCCAGCAGTCCACTCCACGGCTATGGCTACACCTTC
-	-	TRBV6-5	TRBJ1-2	CASRRTGLDYGYTF	TGTGCCAGCAGACGCACAGGGTTGGACTATGGCTACACCTTC
-	-	TRBV30	TRBJ1-2	CAWSRTGSNYGYTF	TGTGCCTGGAGTAGAACAGGGTCGAACTATGGCTACACCTTC
-	TRBD2	TRBV18	TRBJ2-3	CASSPASGGTDTQYF	TGTGCCAGCTCACCAGCTAGCGGGGGCACAGATACGCAGTATTTT
-	-	TRBV30	TRBJ1-6	CAWGRLSYNSPLHF	TGTGCCTGGGGCAGGCTCTCCTATAATTCACCCCTCCACTTT
-	-	TRBV27	TRBJ1-1	CASSLRQNTEAFF	TGTGCCAGCAGTTTAAGACAGAACACTGAAGCTTTCTTT
-	TRBD1	TRBV6-5	TRBJ2-7	CASSFRDRGSYEQYF	TGTGCCAGCAGTTTCCGGGACAGGGGTTCCTACGAGCAGTACTTC
-	TRBD2	TRBV5-4	TRBJ2-3	CASTRGAGSTDTQYF	TGTGCCAGCACCCGAGGAGCGGGGAGCACAGATACGCAGTATTTT
-	-	TRBV6-2/TRBV6-3	TRBJ2-1	CASSYDTDEQFF	TGTGCCAGCAGTTACGATACGGATGAGCAGTTCTTC
-	TRBD2	TRBV20-1	TRBJ2-3	CSASVTSEYTDTQYF	TGCAGTGCTAGTGTGACTAGCGAGTACACAGATACGCAGTATTTT
-	TRBD1	TRBV28	TRBJ1-2	CASSLIGTGGARGYTF	TGTGCCAGCAGTTTAATCGGGACAGGGGGCGCGAGGGGCTACACCTTC
-	-	TRBV21-1	TRBJ1-1	CASSKVGTGNMNTEAFF	-
-	TRBD1	TRBV5-1	TRBJ2-1	CASSPQGGFVYNEQFF	TGCGCCAGCAGCCCGCAAGGGGGCTTCGTCTACAATGAGCAGTTCTTC
-	-	TRBV19	TRBJ1-2	CASSISGGYGYTF	TGTGCCAGTAGTATCTCGGGGGGATATGGCTACACCTTC
-	TRBD2	TRBV7-3	TRBJ2-7	CASSSQSGGSYEQYF	TGTGCCAGCAGCTCCCAGAGCGGGGGCTCCTACGAGCAGTACTTC
-	-	TRBV27	TRBJ1-1	CASSALSGTLNTEAFF	TGTGCCAGCAGTGCCCTCTCCGGGACACTCAACACTGAAGCTTTCTTT
-	TRBD1	TRBV4-2	TRBJ1-5	CASSPTGAGQPQHF	TGTGCCAGCAGCCCCACAGGGGCAGGGCAGCCCCAGCATTTT
-	-	TRBV29-1	TRBJ1-1	CSARGSAGSLNTEAFF	TGCAGCGCCAGGGGTAGCGCAGGTTCGTTGAACACTGAAGCTTTCTTT
-	TRBD1	TRBV3-1/TRBV3-2	TRBJ1-3	CASVQQGAPGNTIYF	TGTGCCAGCGTGCAACAGGGGGCGCCTGGAAACACCATATATTTT